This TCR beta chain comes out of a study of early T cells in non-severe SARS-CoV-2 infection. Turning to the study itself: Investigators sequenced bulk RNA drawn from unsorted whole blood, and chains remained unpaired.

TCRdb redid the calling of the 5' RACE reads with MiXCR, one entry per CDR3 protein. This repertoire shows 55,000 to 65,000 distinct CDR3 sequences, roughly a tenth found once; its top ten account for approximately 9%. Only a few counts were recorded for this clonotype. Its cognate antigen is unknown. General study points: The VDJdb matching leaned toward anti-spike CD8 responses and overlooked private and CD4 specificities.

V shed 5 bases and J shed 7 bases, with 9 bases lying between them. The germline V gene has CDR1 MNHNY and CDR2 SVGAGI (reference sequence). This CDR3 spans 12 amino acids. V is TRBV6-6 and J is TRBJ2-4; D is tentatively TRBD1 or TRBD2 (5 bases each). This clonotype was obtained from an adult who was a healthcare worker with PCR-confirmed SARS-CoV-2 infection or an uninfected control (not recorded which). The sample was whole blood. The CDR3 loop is CASSHGANIQYF. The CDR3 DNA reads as TGTGCCAGCAGTCACGGGGCTAACATTCAGTACTTC.